The next 18 T cell receptor beta chains were all read from a single sample in a study of T-cell reconstitution after alpha-beta-depleted transplantation in children. Molecular barcoding with unique molecular identifiers was used for the TCRbeta library. TCRdb redid the calling of the PCR reads with MiXCR, one entry per CDR3 protein. The sample yields around 500,000 distinct CDR3 sequences, 23% seen once. Sequenced here: PBMCs, mostly from graft donor cells, sampled 360 days after TCRalphabeta/CD19-depleted stem cell transplant. The receptors stem from a boy younger than two who had a stem cell transplant for acute myeloid leukemia, so the T cells may come from the graft donor.

This chain uses TRBV29-1 with TRBJ2-3; D possibly matches TRBD1 or TRBD2 (6 bases each). The CDR3 is 13 residues long. Per the germline V gene, CDR1 is SQVTM and CDR2 is ANQGSEA. Trimming left V 4 bases short and J 4 bases short, with 12 bases between. As DNA, the CDR3 is TGCAGCGTTGCGAGGGGGGATTCAGATACGCAGTATTTT. Translation gives CSVARGDSDTQYF.

V is TRBV20-1 and J is TRBJ2-7, with D unclear. CDR3 length: 12 amino acids. CDR1 and CDR2 from the germline V gene are DFQATT and SNEGSKA (reference sequence). V was clipped by 5 bases and J by 7 bases, with 15 bases between them. CDR3 nucleotides: TGCAGTGCTCGCCGGCGGAGTCGAGAGCAGTACTTC. Amino acids: CSARRRSREQYF.

This clonotype was seen a handful of times. This sequence joins TRBV10-2 and TRBJ2-2; a possible D gene is TRBD1 (6 bases). Deletions cut 2 bases from V and 14 bases from J, with 15 bases between. CDR3 length: 13 amino acids. Germline V lookup: CDR1 WSHSY, CDR2 SAAADI. The CDR3 nucleotides are TGCGCCAGCAGTGAGATTGAAGGGGGTCAACTGTTTTTT. Encoded protein: CASSEIEGGQLFF.

This clonotype was counted at least ten times. The chain is built from TRBV7-9 and TRBJ2-1; 7 nucleotides align to TRBD2. The V and J ends lost 4 bases and 3 bases, in that order; junction bases with no gene match: 6. Per the germline V gene, CDR1 is SEHNR and CDR2 is FQNEAQ (reference sequence). This CDR3 is built from 15 residues. CDR3 nucleotide sequence: TGTGCCAGCAGCTCCGGGGGGTTCGGCTACAATGAGCAGTTCTTC. Protein sequence: CASSSGGFGYNEQFF.

This clonotype was seen a few times. The chain links TRBV12-3 or TRBV12-4 to TRBJ2-1; D may match TRBD1 or TRBD2 (6 bases each). The CDR3 runs to 15 residues. V was pared by 4 bases and J by 5 bases, with 15 bases between. The CDR3 region is CASSSGASWHNEQFF. In DNA, the CDR3 is TGTGCCAGCAGTTCGGGGGCCTCATGGCACAATGAGCAGTTCTTC.

The V call is TRBV7-2, the J call TRBJ1-1; D is uncertain. This CDR3 has 12 residues. The ends were cut back, 5 bases at V and 7 bases at J, with 11 bases in the middle. Germline V gene data show CDR1 as SGHTA and CDR2 as FQGNSA. The CDR3 bases are TGTGCCAGCAGCCAAACTGTCGGTGAAGCTTTCTTT. Its protein is CASSQTVGEAFF.

This clonotype was counted at least ten times. V is TRBV12-3 or TRBV12-4 and J is TRBJ2-1; D perhaps matches TRBD1 (5 bases). The CDR3 has 11 residues. The V and J ends lost 3 bases and 12 bases respectively, with 9 bases between them. The CDR3 loop reads CASSFRAGQFF. The CDR3 DNA sequence: TGTGCCAGCAGTTTCAGGGCAGGGCAGTTCTTC.

This clonotype appeared many times. This chain connects TRBV29-1 to TRBJ1-1; no clear D gene. The germline V gene encodes CDR1 SQVTM and CDR2 ANQGSEA. The CDR3 length is 13 residues. V lost 3 bases to trimming and J lost 1 base, with 9 bases between them. CDR3 sequence reads: CSVDGQRNTEAFF. The CDR3 region has the DNA TGCAGCGTTGACGGGCAACGGAACACTGAAGCTTTCTTT. The complete variable domain, with remaining parts taken from reference TRBV29-1 and TRBJ1-1, reads SAVISQKPSRDICQRGTSLTIQCQVDSQVTMMFWYRQQPGQSLTLIATANQGSEATYESGFVIDKFPISRPNLTFSTLTVSNMSPEDSSIYLCSVDGQRNTEAFFGQGTRLTVV.

This clonotype was observed a handful of times. The V call is TRBV15, the J call TRBJ1-5, with 7 bases aligning to TRBD1. The CDR3 covers 14 residues. The junction had 1 base not matched to a gene; V was cut back by 0 bases and J by 5 bases. Germline lookup yields CDR1 LNHNV and CDR2 YYDKDF (reference sequence). CDR3 coding DNA: TGTGCCACCAGCAGAGATCAGGGGGATCAGCCCCAGCATTTT. Amino acids: CATSRDQGDQPQHF.

This clonotype turned up a few times. V is TRBV12-3 or TRBV12-4 and J is TRBJ1-2, with D uncertain. CDR3 size: 13 residues. V dropped 3 bases and J dropped 5 bases, with 10 bases sitting between them. The CDR3 protein is CASSFSLGYGYTF. The DNA of the CDR3 is TGTGCCAGCAGTTTTAGCCTGGGATATGGCTACACCTTC.

This clonotype has just a few counts. The chain joins TRBV6-1 to TRBJ2-1; 7 bases are a match to TRBD2. The V gene's germline CDR1 is MNHNS and CDR2 SASEGT. The CDR3 is made up of 13 amino acids. Trimming took 10 bases from V and 2 from J; bases not matched to a gene: 5. The CDR3 region has the DNA TGTGCCACGAGCGGGGCCACCTACAATGAGCAGTTCTTC. Its translation: CATSGATYNEQFF.

Only a few counts were recorded for this clonotype. Here the CDR3 reads CASSPASNEQFF. The CDR3 DNA follows: TGTGCCAGCTCACCCGCCAGCAATGAGCAGTTCTTC. The V and J genes are TRBV18 and TRBJ2-1; no firm D call. Trimming removed 3 bases from V and 6 bases from J, with 6 bases in between. The CDR3 length is 12 residues. Germline V lookup: CDR1 KGHSH, CDR2 LQKENI.

This clonotype was counted many times. V usage is TRBV6-2 or TRBV6-3 and J usage is TRBJ2-1; D not certain. The CDR3 spans 14 residues. Germline V gene sequence: CDR1 MNHEY, CDR2 SVGEGT. Trimming took off 2 bases at V and 9 bases at J, with 14 bases between the two ends. CDR3 DNA: TGTGCCAGCAGTTACGGGAATACCAAGGCTGAGCAGTTCTTC. This sequence encodes CASSYGNTKAEQFF.

The gene calls are TRBV20-1 and TRBJ2-5; 9 bases are shared with TRBD1. Germline-derived CDR1 and CDR2 are DFQATT and SNEGSKA (reference sequence). The CDR3 is 13 amino acids. V dropped 1 base and J dropped 7; count of bases not matched to a gene: 4. CDR3 sequence: CSARVQGQGTQYF. The CDR3 nucleotides read TGCAGTGCTAGAGTACAGGGACAGGGGACCCAGTACTTC.

This clonotype was seen many times. The chain employs TRBV6-5 and TRBJ2-3, with 7 bases identical to TRBD1. This CDR3 is built from 16 residues. J gave up 3 bases and V 0 bases, and 6 bases lay outside the gene matches. Per germline, CDR1 MNHEY and CDR2 SVGAGI. CDR3 DNA: TGTGCCAGCAGTTACTCAGGACAGGTCAGAACAGATACGCAGTATTTT. Protein product: CASSYSGQVRTDTQYF.

This clonotype was observed a few times. The chain uses TRBV12-3 or TRBV12-4 and TRBJ1-2, with D perhaps matching TRBD1 (6 bases). The CDR3 totals 14 residues. The V and J ends lost 6 bases and 8 bases respectively, with 19 bases between them. The CDR3 loop reads CASSPRGPLSGYTF. The DNA for the CDR3 is TGTGCCAGCAGCCCCAGGGGTCCCTTGTCGGGCTACACCTTC.

The rearrangement joins TRBV15 to TRBJ1-1; weak D call: TRBD1 (5 bases). V gave up 0 bases and J gave up 4 bases, with 12 bases separating them. Per the germline V gene, CDR1 is LNHNV and CDR2 is YYDKDF (reference sequence). The CDR3 is 15 amino acids. In nucleotides, the CDR3 is TGTGCCACCAGCAGAGATCGGGGCGTCGGCACTGAAGCTTTCTTT. It yields the protein CATSRDRGVGTEAFF.

V and J are TRBV20-1 and TRBJ1-6, with 8 bases aligning to TRBD1. CDR1 and CDR2 (germline): DFQATT, SNEGSKA (reference sequence). This CDR3 region has 14 residues. J gave up 10 bases and V 1 base, and 6 bases lay outside the gene matches. CDR3 nucleotide sequence: TGCAGTGCTAGAGCCGGGACAGGAGGCTCACCCCTCCACTTT. Encoded protein: CSARAGTGGSPLHF.